This T cell receptor beta chain derives from a study of cytomegalovirus exposure and HLA in healthy donors. Study findings and constraints: The study labeled around 160 TCR beta chains cytomegalovirus-associated. HLA alleles showed associations with some 15,000 TCR beta sequences in a later analysis, at a 0.05 false discovery rate. Some V segments could not be told apart, so they were left out, TRBV6-2 and TRBV6-3 among them.

PCR amplification relied on 60 Vbeta primers (plus 13 Jbeta primers). Repertoires were generated with immunoSEQ multiplex PCR, while TCRdb's copy carries only in-frame clones and drops some. The sample lists 98,000 or so clones; roughly three quarters were seen once. Concerning this clone: Its antigen remains unidentified.

Per germline, CDR1 SQVTM and CDR2 ANQGSEA. The CDR3 spans 13 residues. The TCR sequence derives from a man aged 40-49 years in good health and CMV-seronegative. This chain links TRBV29-1 with TRBJ1-1; no firm D call. The sequenced material came from PBMCs. The CDR3 protein is CSAKSSGNTEAFF. CDR3 DNA: TGCAGTGCCAAGAGTTCGGGGAACACTGAAGCTTTCTTT.